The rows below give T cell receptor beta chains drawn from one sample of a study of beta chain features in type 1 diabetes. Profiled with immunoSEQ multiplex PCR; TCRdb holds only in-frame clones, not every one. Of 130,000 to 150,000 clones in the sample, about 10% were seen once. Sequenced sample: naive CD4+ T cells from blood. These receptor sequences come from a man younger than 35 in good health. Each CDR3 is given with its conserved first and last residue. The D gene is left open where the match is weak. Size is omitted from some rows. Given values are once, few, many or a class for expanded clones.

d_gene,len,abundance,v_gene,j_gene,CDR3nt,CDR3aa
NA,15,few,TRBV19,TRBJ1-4,TGTGCCAGTAGTAGGAGCAGGGCGGCTAATGAAAAACTGTTTTTT,CASSRSRAANEKLFF
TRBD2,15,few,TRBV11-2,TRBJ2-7,TGTGCCAGCAGCTTAGGACTAGCGGACTCCTACGAGCAGTACTTC,CASSLGLADSYEQYF
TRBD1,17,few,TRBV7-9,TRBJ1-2,TGTGCCAGCAGCTTACTCTATACAGGGGCGGCTAACTATGGCTACACCTTC,CASSLLYTGAANYGYTF
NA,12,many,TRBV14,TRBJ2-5,TGTGCCAGCAGCCGTATTCAAGAGACCCAGTACTTC,CASSRIQETQYF
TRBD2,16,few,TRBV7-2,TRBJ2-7,TGTGCCAGCAGCCGCCCGACTAGCGGGGGCAACTACGAGCAGTACTTC,CASSRPTSGGNYEQYF
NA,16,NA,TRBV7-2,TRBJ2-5,TGTGCCAGCAGCTTAGCGGCGGGGGCGCTTCTGGAGACCCAGTACTTC,CASSLAAGALLETQYF
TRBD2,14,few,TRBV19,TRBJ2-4,TGTGCCAGTAGACCGGGGGGAACCAAAAACATTCAGTACTTC,CASRPGGTKNIQYF
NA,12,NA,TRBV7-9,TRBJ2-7,TGTGCCAGCAGCTATACAGGGTTCGAGCAGTACTTC,CASSYTGFEQYF
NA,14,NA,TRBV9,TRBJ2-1,TGTGCCAGCAGCCTTCCGTCGGGAAACAATGAGCAGTTCTTC,CASSLPSGNNEQFF
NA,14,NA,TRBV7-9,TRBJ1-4,TGTGCCAGCAGCTTAGACAGTCTTCCTGAAAAACTGTTTTTT,CASSLDSLPEKLFF
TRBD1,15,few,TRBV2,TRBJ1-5,TGTGCCAGCATAGGCCGGGACAGAATAAATCAGCCCCAGCATTTT,CASIGRDRINQPQHF
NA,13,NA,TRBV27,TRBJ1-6,TGTGCCAGCAGTTACAGGTCTAATTCACCCCTCCACTTT,CASSYRSNSPLHF
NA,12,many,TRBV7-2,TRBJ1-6,TGTGCCAGCAGCTTAGGTCTAGAACCCCTCCACTTT,CASSLGLEPLHF
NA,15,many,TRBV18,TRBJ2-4,TGTGCCAGCTCACCACCTGGCAGGGCTCAAAACATTCAGTACTTC,CASSPPGRAQNIQYF
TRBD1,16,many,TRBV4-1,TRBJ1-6,TGCGCCAGCAGCCTCGGTGATGGGACAGAAAATTCACCCCTCCACTTT,CASSLGDGTENSPLHF
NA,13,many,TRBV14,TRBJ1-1,TGTGCCAGCAGCCAACGGGGAAACACTGAAGCTTTCTTT,CASSQRGNTEAFF
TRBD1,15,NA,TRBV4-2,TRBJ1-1,TGTGCCAGCAGGGGAGACACAGGGGGCTATACTGAAGCTTTCTTT,CASRGDTGGYTEAFF
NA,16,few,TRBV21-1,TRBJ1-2,TGTGCCAGCAGCAAAGGGGATGGAGGGTTTAACTATGGCTACACCTTC,CASSKGDGGFNYGYTF
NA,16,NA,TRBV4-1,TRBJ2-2,TGCGCCAGCAGCCAACTTGCAGGGCCGAACACCGGGGAGCTGTTTTTT,CASSQLAGPNTGELFF
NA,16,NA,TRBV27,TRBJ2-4,TGTGCCAGCACCCCCGGGTTACTACTAGCCAAAAACATTCAGTACTTC,CASTPGLLLAKNIQYF
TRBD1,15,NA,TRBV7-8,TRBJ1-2,TGTGCCAGCAGCAACCAGGACAGGGGGAACTATGGCTACACCTTC,CASSNQDRGNYGYTF
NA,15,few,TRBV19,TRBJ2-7,TGTGCCAGTAGTACTAAGGACTTAAGCTCCTACGAGCAGTACTTC,CASSTKDLSSYEQYF
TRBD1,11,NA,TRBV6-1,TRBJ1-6,TGTGCCAGCAGAGAGACAGGGGGACTCCACTTT,CASRETGGLHF
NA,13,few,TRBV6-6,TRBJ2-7,TGTGCCAGCAACCCGCCGGGTTACTACGAGCAGTACTTC,CASNPPGYYEQYF
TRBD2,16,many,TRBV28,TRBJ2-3,TGTGCCAGCAGTTTCCCGGGACTAGCGGACACAGATACGCAGTATTTT,CASSFPGLADTDTQYF
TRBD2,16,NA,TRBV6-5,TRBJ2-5,TGTGCCAGCAGTTACTGGCTAGCGGGGCCCCAAGAGACCCAGTACTTC,CASSYWLAGPQETQYF
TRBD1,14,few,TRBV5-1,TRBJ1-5,TGCGCCAGCAGCCCAGGACAGGGGGATCAGCCCCAGCATTTT,CASSPGQGDQPQHF
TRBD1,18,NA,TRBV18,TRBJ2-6,TGTGCCAGCTCACCAACCAAACAGGGGGGCGCCGGGGCCAACGTCCTGACTTTC,CASSPTKQGGAGANVLTF
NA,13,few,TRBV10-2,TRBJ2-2,TGCGCCAGCAGTAATTCAGGGACCGGGGAGCTGTTTTTT,CASSNSGTGELFF
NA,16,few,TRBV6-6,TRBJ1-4,TGTGCCAGCAGTTACGGGGGGGCCAGAGCAACCGAAAAACTGTTTTTT,CASSYGGARATEKLFF
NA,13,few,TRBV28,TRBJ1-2,TGTGCCAGCAGACCGGGACTGGAATATGGCTACACCTTC,CASRPGLEYGYTF
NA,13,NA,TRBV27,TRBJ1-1,TGTGCCAGCAGTTTATTGGGCAGCACTGAAGCTTTCTTT,CASSLLGSTEAFF
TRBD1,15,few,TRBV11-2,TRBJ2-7,TGTGCCAGCAGCGATACAGGGGGCGAGTCCTACGAGCAGTACTTC,CASSDTGGESYEQYF
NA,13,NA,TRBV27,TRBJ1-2,TGTGCCAGCAGTCCGACGGGGGGCAGTGGCTACACCTTC,CASSPTGGSGYTF
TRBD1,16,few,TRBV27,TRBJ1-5,TGTGCCAGCAGTCCTCGGACAGGACGGAGCAATCAGCCCCAGCATTTT,CASSPRTGRSNQPQHF
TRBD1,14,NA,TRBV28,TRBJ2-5,TGTGCCAGCAGTTCGCAGGGGGTGGGGGAGACCCAGTACTTC,CASSSQGVGETQYF
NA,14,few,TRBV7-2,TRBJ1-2,TGTGCCAGCAGCCCACTAATAGCCGGCAAGGGCTACACCTTC,CASSPLIAGKGYTF
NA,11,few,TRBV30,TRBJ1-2,TGTGCCTGGAGTGGAGGGAATGGCTACACCTTC,CAWSGGNGYTF
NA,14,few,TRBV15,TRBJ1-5,TGTGCCACTACTATAGACAGAAGGAATCAGCCCCAGCATTTT,CATTIDRRNQPQHF
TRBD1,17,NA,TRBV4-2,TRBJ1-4,TGTGCCAGCAGCCTTGACCGGGACAGCCTAACTAATGAAAAACTGTTTTTT,CASSLDRDSLTNEKLFF
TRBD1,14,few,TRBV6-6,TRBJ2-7,TGTGCCAGCAGGACGGACAGGGGGTTTTACGAGCAGTACTTC,CASRTDRGFYEQYF
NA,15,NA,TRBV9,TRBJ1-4,TGTGCCAGCAGCGTAGGCGGGGCAGAGTATGAAAAACTGTTTTTT,CASSVGGAEYEKLFF
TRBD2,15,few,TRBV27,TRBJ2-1,TGTGCCAGCAGAGACCTAGCGGGGGATTACAATGAGCAGTTCTTC,CASRDLAGDYNEQFF
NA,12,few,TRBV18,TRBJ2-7,TGTGCCAGCTCACCAAATACCTACGAGCAGTACTTC,CASSPNTYEQYF
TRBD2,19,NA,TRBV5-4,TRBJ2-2,TGTGCCAGCAGCTTGGGTCCGGAGCGGGGGGGTGCGAACACCGGGGAGCTGTTTTTT,CASSLGPERGGANTGELFF
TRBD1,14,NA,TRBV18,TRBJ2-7,TGTGCCAGCTCACCGGGACAGGGAAGTGGCGAGCAGTACTTC,CASSPGQGSGEQYF
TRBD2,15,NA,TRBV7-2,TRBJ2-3,TGTGCCAGCAGCTTACAAGCGGGGGTCACAGATACGCAGTATTTT,CASSLQAGVTDTQYF
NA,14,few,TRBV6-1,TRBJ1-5,TGTGCCAGCAGTTGGGCAGGGGAAAATCAGCCCCAGCATTTT,CASSWAGENQPQHF
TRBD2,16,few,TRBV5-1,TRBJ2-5,TGCGCCAGCAGCTTGGCGGCTAGCGGGGCCCAAGAGACCCAGTACTTC,CASSLAASGAQETQYF
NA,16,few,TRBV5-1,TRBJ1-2,TGCGCCAGCAGCTTGGCCGCAGCGCCAGCTAACTATGGCTACACCTTC,CASSLAAAPANYGYTF
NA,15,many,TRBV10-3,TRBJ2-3,TGTGCCATCAGTGAGTCGACAAGTAGCACAGATACGCAGTATTTT,CAISESTSSTDTQYF
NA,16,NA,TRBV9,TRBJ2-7,TGTGCCAGCAGCGTATCAACCGGCAGCGACCTCTACGAGCAGTACTTC,CASSVSTGSDLYEQYF
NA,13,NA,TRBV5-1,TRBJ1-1,TGCGCCAGCAGCTGGCAACAGGGACCTGAAGCTTTCTTT,CASSWQQGPEAFF
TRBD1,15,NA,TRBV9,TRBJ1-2,TGTGCCAGCAGCCCGCGGGGGACAGGCCAATATGGCTACACCTTC,CASSPRGTGQYGYTF
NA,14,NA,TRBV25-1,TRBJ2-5,TGTGCCAGCAGTGAATATGGGACTCCCACGGCCCAGTACTTC,CASSEYGTPTAQYF